This TCR beta chain was obtained from a study of T cells after yellow fever vaccination. Study conclusions and caveats: Clonotype sharing between CD4 and CD8 compartments was small.

TCRdb analysed the 5' RACE reads with MiXCR anew, one entry per CDR3 protein. The data show about 26,000 distinct CDR3 sequences, around 4.3% seen once. This CDR3 comprises 11 residues. With 7 bases removed from V and 3 bases from J, the gap between germline ends came to 4 bases. The sample holds many counts of this clonotype. This chain uses TRBV12-3 or TRBV12-4 with TRBJ2-1, with unresolved D. The material sequenced was PBMCs, either bulk or a sorted T-cell subset (CD4+, CD8+, memory, or dextramer-sorted; not recorded which), taken on the day of the yellow fever booster vaccination. This TCR was sampled from a man between 18 and 29 years old who received the YFV17D yellow fever vaccine. The CDR3 DNA follows: TGTGCCAGCATTATCTACAATGAGCAGTTCTTC. This gives the protein CASIIYNEQFF.